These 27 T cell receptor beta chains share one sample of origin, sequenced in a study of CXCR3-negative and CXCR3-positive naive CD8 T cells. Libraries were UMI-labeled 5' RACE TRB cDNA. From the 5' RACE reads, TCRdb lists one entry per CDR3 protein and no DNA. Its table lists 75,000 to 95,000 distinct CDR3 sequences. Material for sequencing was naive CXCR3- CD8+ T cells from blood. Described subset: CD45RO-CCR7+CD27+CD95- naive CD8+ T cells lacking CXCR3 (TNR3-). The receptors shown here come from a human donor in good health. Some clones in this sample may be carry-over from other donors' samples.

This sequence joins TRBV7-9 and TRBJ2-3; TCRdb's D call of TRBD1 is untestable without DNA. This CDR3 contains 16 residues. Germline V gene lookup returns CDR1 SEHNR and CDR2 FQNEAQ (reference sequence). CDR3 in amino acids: CASSLAGTLARDTQYF.

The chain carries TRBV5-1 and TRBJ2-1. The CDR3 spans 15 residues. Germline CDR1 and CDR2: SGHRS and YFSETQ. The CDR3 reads CASSIDRTSYNEQFF.

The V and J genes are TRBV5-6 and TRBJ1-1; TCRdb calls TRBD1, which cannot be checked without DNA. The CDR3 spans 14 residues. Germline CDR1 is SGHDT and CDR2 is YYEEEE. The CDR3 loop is CASSPGRNPRWAFF.

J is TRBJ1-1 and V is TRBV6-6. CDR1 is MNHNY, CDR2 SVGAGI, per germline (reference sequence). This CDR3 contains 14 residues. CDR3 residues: CASSRRGWVTEAFF.

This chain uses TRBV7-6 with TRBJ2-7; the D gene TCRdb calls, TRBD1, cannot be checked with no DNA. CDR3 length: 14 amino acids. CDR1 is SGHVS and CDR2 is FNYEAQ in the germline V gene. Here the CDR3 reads CASSLRTGSYEQYF.

The CDR3 region is CASSPGTDPSGNTIYF. This chain links TRBV7-9 with TRBJ1-3; the TCRdb D gene call, TRBD1, has no DNA to confirm it. Germline-derived CDR1 and CDR2 are SEHNR and FQNEAQ (reference sequence). The CDR3 spans 16 residues.

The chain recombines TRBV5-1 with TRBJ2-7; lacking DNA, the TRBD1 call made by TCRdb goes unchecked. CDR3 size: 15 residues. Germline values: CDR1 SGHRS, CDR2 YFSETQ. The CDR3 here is CASSARQGASYEQYF.

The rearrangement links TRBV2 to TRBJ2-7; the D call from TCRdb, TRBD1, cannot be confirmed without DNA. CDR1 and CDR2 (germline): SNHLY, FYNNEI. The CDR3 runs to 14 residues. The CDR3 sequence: CASGGQGAYYEQYF.

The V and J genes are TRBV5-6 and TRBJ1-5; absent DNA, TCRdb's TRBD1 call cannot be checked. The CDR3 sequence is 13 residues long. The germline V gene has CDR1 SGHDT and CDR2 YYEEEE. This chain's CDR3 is CASSFGGSQPQHF.

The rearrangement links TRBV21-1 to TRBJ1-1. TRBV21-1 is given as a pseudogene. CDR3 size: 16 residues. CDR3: CASKSDKQRPKTEAFF.

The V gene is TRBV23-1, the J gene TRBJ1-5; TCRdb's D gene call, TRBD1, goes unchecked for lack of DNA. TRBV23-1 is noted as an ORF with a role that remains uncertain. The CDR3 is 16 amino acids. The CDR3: CASSPSWDKSNQPQHF.

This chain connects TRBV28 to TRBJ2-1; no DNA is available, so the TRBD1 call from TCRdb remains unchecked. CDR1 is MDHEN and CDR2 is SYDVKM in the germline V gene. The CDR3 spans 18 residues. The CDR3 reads CASSLPPPDSHRLDEQFF.

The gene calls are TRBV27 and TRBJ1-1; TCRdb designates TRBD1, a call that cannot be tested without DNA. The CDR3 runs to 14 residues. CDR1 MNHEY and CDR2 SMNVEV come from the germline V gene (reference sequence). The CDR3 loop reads CASSLAGGDTEAFF.

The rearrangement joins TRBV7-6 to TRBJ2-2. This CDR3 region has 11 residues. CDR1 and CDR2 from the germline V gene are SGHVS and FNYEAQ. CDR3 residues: CASSRLGELFF.

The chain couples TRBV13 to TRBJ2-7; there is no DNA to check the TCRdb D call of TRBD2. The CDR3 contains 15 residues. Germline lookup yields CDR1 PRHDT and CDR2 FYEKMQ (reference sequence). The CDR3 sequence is CASSLRGRPSYEQYF.

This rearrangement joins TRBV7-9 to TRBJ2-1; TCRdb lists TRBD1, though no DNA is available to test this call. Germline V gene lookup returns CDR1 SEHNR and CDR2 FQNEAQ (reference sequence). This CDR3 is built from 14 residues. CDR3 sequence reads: CASSLTRGGDEQFF.

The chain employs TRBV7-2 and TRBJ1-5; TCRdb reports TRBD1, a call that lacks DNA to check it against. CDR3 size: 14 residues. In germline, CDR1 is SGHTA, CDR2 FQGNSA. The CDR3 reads CASSLGGANQPQHF.

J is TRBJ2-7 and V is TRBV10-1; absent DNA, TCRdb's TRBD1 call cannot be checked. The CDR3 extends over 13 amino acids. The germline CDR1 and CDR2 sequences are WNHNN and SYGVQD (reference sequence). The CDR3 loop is CASSDAQGYEQYF.

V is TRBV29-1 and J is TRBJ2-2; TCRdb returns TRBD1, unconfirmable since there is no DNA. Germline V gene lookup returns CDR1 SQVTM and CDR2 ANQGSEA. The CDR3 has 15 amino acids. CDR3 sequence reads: CSVETRAGEPGELFF.

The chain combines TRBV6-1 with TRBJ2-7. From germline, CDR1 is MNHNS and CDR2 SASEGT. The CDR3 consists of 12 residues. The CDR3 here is CASSESQLEQYF.

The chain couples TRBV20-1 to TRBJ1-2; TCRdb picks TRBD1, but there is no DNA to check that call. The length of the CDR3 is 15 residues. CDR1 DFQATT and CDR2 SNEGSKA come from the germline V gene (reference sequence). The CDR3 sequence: CSARDQQGANYGYTF.

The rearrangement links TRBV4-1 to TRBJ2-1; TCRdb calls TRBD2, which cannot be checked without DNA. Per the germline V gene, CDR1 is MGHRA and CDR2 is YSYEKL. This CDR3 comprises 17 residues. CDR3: CASSHRGLAGDLGEQFF.

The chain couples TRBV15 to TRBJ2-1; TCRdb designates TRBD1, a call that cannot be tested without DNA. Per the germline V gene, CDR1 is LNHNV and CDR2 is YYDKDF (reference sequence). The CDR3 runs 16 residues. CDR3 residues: CATSRDHGRGMGEQFF. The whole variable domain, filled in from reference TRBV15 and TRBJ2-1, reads DAMVIQNPRYQVTQFGKPVTLSCSQTLNHNVMYWYQQKSSQAPKLLFHYYDKDFNNEADTPDNFQSRRPNTSFCFLDIRSPGLGDTAMYLCATSRDHGRGMGEQFFGPGTRLTVL.

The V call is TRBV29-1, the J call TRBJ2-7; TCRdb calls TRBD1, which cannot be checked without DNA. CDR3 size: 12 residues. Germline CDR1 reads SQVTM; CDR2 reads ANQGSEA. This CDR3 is CSAGTGLGEQYF.

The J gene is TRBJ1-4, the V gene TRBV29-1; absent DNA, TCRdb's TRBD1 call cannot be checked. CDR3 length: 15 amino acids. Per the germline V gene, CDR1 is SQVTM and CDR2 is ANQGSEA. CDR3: CSVKSGQGRHEKLFF.

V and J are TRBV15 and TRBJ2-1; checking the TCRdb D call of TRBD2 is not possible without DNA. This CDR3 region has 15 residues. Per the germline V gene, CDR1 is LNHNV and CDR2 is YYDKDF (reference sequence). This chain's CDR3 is CATSSGREAYNGQFF.

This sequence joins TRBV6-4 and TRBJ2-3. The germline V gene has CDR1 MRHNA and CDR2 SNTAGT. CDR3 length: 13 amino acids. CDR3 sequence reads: CASSVGSTDTQYF.